This T cell receptor beta chain was found in a study of blood T cell repertoires in COVID-19 (TCRdb year 2020). Regarding the complete study: The collaborator samples originated in the United States, Italy and Spain and spanned the acute and convalescent phases of COVID-19. The material from the prospective study consisted of cDNA or gDNA derived from T cells, B-cell-depleted T cells, or PBMCs. Deeply sampled blood TCRbeta repertoires from subjects exposed to, actively infected with, or recovered from COVID-19 were included in the dataset. The repertoires were made available in a free public database intended to serve as a resource for research on the immune response to SARS-CoV-2. Samples came from the ongoing ImmuneRACE study (first 160 participants) plus 1,254 subjects from 6 global collaborators. Sample metadata almost always included a de-identified subject ID, COVID-19 status, age in years and sex. Where available, HLA class I and class II types were obtained from metadata supplied by the sample provider rather than from assay-based typing.

TCRbeta CDR3 regions were amplified from genomic DNA using the immunoSEQ Assay, a bias-controlled multiplex PCR. As for the authors' bioinformatics: The number of nucleated cells in each sample was estimated by amplification of reference gene primers within the assay. To quantify the absolute abundance of each unique TCRbeta CDR3 rearrangement, sequence reads were collapsed and filtered. For each sample, productive Simpson clonality was calculated by taking the square root of Simpson's diversity index across productive rearrangements. Held by TCRdb, this immuneACCESS table contains in-frame sequences only and omits some clones. Under half of the omission traces to an unresolved V gene where checked; the cause of the rest is unknown. V and J calls and clone size follow that table, whereas D and trimming were derived from the DNA. This sample is represented by about 50,000 clones; approximately 80% of them were singletons. The top ten clonotypes cover approximately 5.3% of the sample.

From the cysteine through the phenylalanine, the CDR3 covers 14 amino acids. Only CDR3 DNA remains: 42 bases, in frame from the first base. According to the germline V gene (reference sequence), CDR1 reads PRHDT and CDR2 reads FYEKMQ. Trimmed from V: 5 bases; trimmed from J: 7 bases; junction bases lacking a gene match: 6. The investigation overall reported the following: The amount of clinical and demographic metadata varied by source and participant and was provided uncurated.

Enrolling through a virtual design, the prospective study's participants ranged in age from roughly 18 to 95 years and lived across approximately 25 United States geographic areas. Cohort assignment in the prospective study relied on participant-reported clinical history from a screening survey and a study questionnaire. In the prospective study, whole blood, serum and a nasopharyngeal or oropharyngeal swab were collected from each participant by mobile phlebotomists. Over a roughly two-month period, participants in the prospective study had the option of providing additional blood draws and questionnaires. Before DNA extraction, blood samples from the prospective study were shipped at room temperature or frozen. In this sample, this clone turned up a few times. Its recognized antigen is unknown. The sample holds no much larger clone one base away, and base qualities are not on file.

The TCR sequence derives from a woman aged 45-65 years with acute COVID-19. The V gene is TRBV13 and the J gene is TRBJ1-1, with TRBD1 identical over 11 junction bases. The sequencing input was PBMCs or T cells enriched from blood (not recorded which). CDR3 region: CASSGQGALFEAFF. The nucleotide sequence reads as follows: TGTGCCAGCAGCGGACAGGGGGCTCTCTTTGAAGCTTTCTTT. The reference TRBV13 and TRBJ1-1 proteins fill in what lies around the CDR3, so the full variable domain reads AAGVIQSPRHLIKEKRETATLKCYPIPRHDTVYWYQQGPGQDPQFLISFYEKMQSDKGSIPDRFSAQQFSDYHSELNMSSLELGDSALYFCASSGQGALFEAFFGQGTRLTVV.